This T cell receptor (beta chain) was profiled in a study of shared clonotypes between healthy human individuals. Study conclusions and caveats: Large sequencing depth failed to make sorted-subset sequencing complete, rarefaction showed. Among donors, the sharing of clonotypes was expected to be influenced by sequencing depth. Around 5.3% of naive CD4 clonotypes were shared across four donors.

To note about this clone: Antigen specificity is unknown.

CD4+ cells yielded CD45RA+ naive and CD45RA-negative memory subsets. The CDR3 is made up of 16 amino acids. Germline CDR1 and CDR2: LGHNA and YSLEER. Trimming stripped 0 bases from V and 10 bases from J, with 19 bases between. TCRdb's table, derived via immunoSEQ multiplex PCR, lists solely in-frame clones and lacks some. Among some 1.4 million clones listed, roughly 96% were seen once. V usage is TRBV4-3 and J usage is TRBJ2-1; unclear D gene. The origin of this receptor is a man aged 25 to 40 in good health. Source material: naive CD4+ T cells sorted from blood. Subset: CD45RA+ positively selected. CDR3 in amino acids: CASSQDLQGLGQEQFF. The CDR3, as DNA: TGCGCCAGCAGCCAAGATCTGCAAGGTTTGGGTCAGGAGCAGTTCTTC.